This passage covers 13 T cell receptor beta chains from one sample sequenced in a study of Ad26.COV2.S vaccination and SARS-CoV-2 variants. Noted treatment: 19 received Ad26.COV2.S at low or high dose, single or two shots; 5 received placebo; per-sample allocation not given. All samples were drawn on day 63, counting from the first vaccine or placebo injection. Sequencing used immunoSEQ multiplex PCR; TCRdb keeps in-frame clones, though not all of them. This sample has a few hundred thousand clones, with about nine tenths found just once. Sequences were derived from peripheral blood, sampled in a trial of Ad26.COV2.S vaccine versus placebo. The receptors derive from a person between 18 and 65 years old who received the Ad26.COV2.S COVID-19 vaccine or a placebo.

This clone turned up a few times. CDR3 sequence (DNA): TGTGCCAGCAGTTTACGGACAGGGAGGGCTTTCTTT. Translated, it gives CASSLRTGRAFF. The chain combines TRBV28 with TRBJ1-1; TRBD1 aligns across 8 bases. Trimming cost V 2 bases and J 11 bases; bases outside gene matches: 4. CDR3 length equals 12 residues. Germline CDR1 and CDR2: MDHEN and SYDVKM.

The CDR3 sequence: CASSVVPGGTGELFF. In DNA, the CDR3 is TGTGCCAGCAGCGTAGTTCCGGGAGGGACCGGGGAGCTGTTTTTT. The chain combines TRBV9 with TRBJ2-2, with TRBD2 matching over 8 bases. V shed 0 bases and J 5 bases; nucleotides not matched to a gene: 3. The germline CDR1 and CDR2 sequences are SGDLS and YYNGEE. The CDR3 covers 15 residues.

This chain joins TRBV11-2 and TRBJ2-2, with 9 bases identical to TRBD2. Germline-derived CDR1 and CDR2 are SGHAT and FQNNGV. V shed 1 base and J 10 bases; nucleotides not matched to a gene: 1. This CDR3 has 13 amino acids. This CDR3 is CASSLGGLAELFF. CDR3 sequence (DNA): TGTGCCAGCAGCTTAGGGGGACTAGCGGAGCTGTTTTTT.

V gene TRBV10-3 combines with J gene TRBJ2-7; 10 bases line up with TRBD1. From germline, CDR1 is ENHRY and CDR2 SYGVKD. This CDR3 spans 15 amino acids. Trimming at V came to 10 bases and at J to 5 bases, leaving 14 bases not matched to a gene. CDR3 amino acids: CASRPPGQGMDEQYF. The CDR3 bases are TGTGCCAGCAGACCTCCGGGACAGGGGATGGACGAGCAGTACTTC.

The rearrangement links TRBV5-4 to TRBJ2-5; D remains unclear. Looked up from germline, CDR1 is SGHNT and CDR2 is YYREEE (reference sequence). CDR3 size: 13 residues. V was cut by 3 bases and J by 5 bases, with 11 bases left in between. CDR3 bases: TGTGCCAGCAGCTCCACAAGGACGGAGACCCAGTACTTC. Translating it yields CASSSTRTETQYF.

This clone was seen a single time. This chain uses TRBV7-3 with TRBJ2-5, with D unresolved. The V gene lost 2 bases and the J gene lost 5 bases, with 18 bases spanning the gap. The CDR3 totals 16 residues. Germline assignment: CDR1 SGHTA and CDR2 FQGTGA. The CDR3 DNA is TGTGCCAGCAGCTTATCCCCCCTAGGGTCCGGGGAGACCCAGTACTTC. Translated: CASSLSPLGSGETQYF.

This clone was recorded only once. The V and J genes are TRBV7-9 and TRBJ1-1; D unresolved. V gave up 2 bases and J gave up 7 bases, with 8 bases separating them. The germline CDR1 and CDR2 sequences are SEHNR and FQNEAQ (reference sequence). The CDR3 loop spans 12 amino acids. The CDR3 DNA follows: TGTGCCAGCAGCTTAACAGCGAATGAAGCTTTCTTT. Protein sequence: CASSLTANEAFF.

The CDR3 nucleotides are TGTGCCAGCAGCCAATTTAGGACTGCTGAAGCTTTCTTT. It is translated as CASSQFRTAEAFF. The V and J genes are TRBV14 and TRBJ1-1; D remains unclear. Trimming left V 2 bases short and J 6 bases short, with 10 bases between. Germline CDR1 is SGHDN and CDR2 is FVKESK. The CDR3 covers 13 residues. Complete variable domain (other parts from reference TRBV14 and TRBJ1-1): EAGVTQFPSHSVIEKGQTVTLRCDPISGHDNLYWYRRVMGKEIKFLLHFVKESKQDESGMPNNRFLAERTGGTYSTLKVQPAELEDSGVYFCASSQFRTAEAFFGQGTRLTVV.

This sequence joins TRBV29-1 and TRBJ2-7; D ambiguous. Germline lookup yields CDR1 SQVTM and CDR2 ANQGSEA. Trimming cost V 4 bases and J 3 bases, with 10 bases left between them. The CDR3 spans 12 residues. Written as DNA, the CDR3 is TGCAGCGTTGGCGGTGGTGGCTACGAGCAGTACTTC. Amino acids: CSVGGGGYEQYF.

V gene TRBV28 combines with J gene TRBJ2-5; D tentatively fits TRBD1 or TRBD2 (5 bases each). This CDR3 contains 14 residues. CDR1 is MDHEN, CDR2 SYDVKM, per germline. V was cut by 3 bases and J by 4 bases, with 12 bases left in between. The CDR3 spells CASSFHGAGETQYF. The CDR3 region has the DNA TGTGCCAGCAGTTTTCACGGGGCCGGAGAGACCCAGTACTTC.

V gene TRBV6-2 or TRBV6-3 combines with J gene TRBJ2-7, with TRBD2 as a possible D gene (6 bases). CDR1 is MNHEY, CDR2 SVGEGT, per germline. The CDR3 is made up of 13 amino acids. Trimming removed 6 bases from V and 2 bases from J, with 11 bases in between. The CDR3 DNA sequence: TGTGCCAGCAGCCAAGGACTACCCTACGAGCAGTACTTC. It specifies CASSQGLPYEQYF.

The CDR3, as DNA: TGTGCCAGCAGCCAAGTTTCGGTGGAGACCCAGTACTTC. Translating it yields CASSQVSVETQYF. The gene calls are TRBV14 and TRBJ2-5; D is ambiguous. CDR3 length: 13 amino acids. Germline CDR1 is SGHDN and CDR2 is FVKESK. Trimming stripped 1 base from V and 5 bases from J, with 8 bases between.

The chain recombines TRBV15 with TRBJ2-1, with TRBD2 matching 8 bases. Germline V lookup: CDR1 LNHNV, CDR2 YYDKDF (reference sequence). The V gene end was trimmed by 5 bases and the J gene end by 7 bases; junction bases not matched to a gene: 10. This CDR3 contains 15 residues. CDR3 sequence (DNA): TGTGCCACCAGCGAAGGACTAGCTTGGTTTAATGAGCAGTTCTTC. Its protein product is CATSEGLAWFNEQFF.